One and the same sample provided the 14 T cell receptor beta chains below, sequenced in a study of T cells in Graves' hyperthyroidism and ophthalmopathy. Authors of the study amplified TCR beta CDR3 regions from RNA transcripts. The TCR CDR3 first-round RT-PCR relied on the HTBI primer set. From the multiplex PCR reads, TCRdb called clonotypes with MiXCR, one entry per CDR3 protein. This sample has around 520,000 distinct CDR3 sequences, with less than 15% found just once. The sequenced sample was blood. Every receptor here comes from a middle-aged woman with Graves' hyperthyroidism.

This sequence joins TRBV5-1 and TRBJ2-7, with 12 bases lining up with TRBD1. Germline V gene lookup returns CDR1 SGHRS and CDR2 YFSETQ. The CDR3 consists of 14 residues. J lost 6 bases, V lost 4 bases, and 5 bases had no gene match. CDR3 in amino acids: CASSRDRGQGEQYF. The CDR3 bases are TGCGCCAGCAGCCGGGACAGGGGGCAGGGCGAGCAGTACTTC.

To note about this clonotype: This sequence may be a read error, since a much larger clone differs from it by one base. The V gene is TRBV27, the J gene TRBJ2-1, with D possibly being TRBD1 (5 bases). The CDR3 has 13 residues. Germline-derived CDR1 and CDR2 are MNHEY and SMNVEV (reference sequence). CDR3 protein: CAGSFRVNNEQFF. Written as DNA, the CDR3 is TGTGCCGGCAGTTTCAGGGTCAACAATGAGCAGTTCTTC.

This clonotype was seen many times. The rearrangement links TRBV19 to TRBJ1-5, with D possibly TRBD1 on 5 matching bases. CDR3 length: 14 residues. Germline V gene sequence: CDR1 LNHDA, CDR2 SQIVND (reference sequence). V dropped 9 bases and J dropped 3 bases, with 15 bases sitting between them. The CDR3, as DNA: TGTGCCAGCCAAGCCGACAGAGCCAATCAGCCCCAGCATTTT. Translated: CASQADRANQPQHF.

This clonotype has ten or more counts. The chain has TRBV7-6 and TRBJ2-5; perhaps TRBD2 as D (7 bases). V gave up 7 bases and J gave up 2 bases, with 20 bases separating them. The CDR3 consists of 16 residues. Germline CDR1 reads SGHVS; CDR2 reads FNYEAQ. The CDR3 protein is CASTSQRGGGQETQYF. CDR3 in DNA: TGTGCCAGCACCTCCCAGAGGGGGGGAGGGCAAGAGACCCAGTACTTC.

The J gene is TRBJ2-1, the V gene TRBV6-5; D is ambiguous. With 0 bases removed from V and 10 bases from J, the gap between germline ends came to 7 bases. CDR1 is MNHEY and CDR2 is SVGAGI in the germline V gene. This CDR3 spans 12 amino acids. The DNA of the CDR3 is TGTGCCAGCAGTTACTCGGGTGGGGAGCAGTTCTTC. It yields the protein CASSYSGGEQFF.

At least ten counts were recorded for this clonotype. The rearrangement joins TRBV6-1 to TRBJ1-5; D is ambiguous. The V and J ends lost 4 bases and 5 bases respectively, with 3 bases between them. CDR3 size: 11 residues. Germline-derived CDR1 and CDR2 are MNHNS and SASEGT. DNA for the CDR3: TGTGCCAGCAGTGGGGATCAGCCCCAGCATTTT. It encodes CASSGDQPQHF.

In this sample, this clonotype turned up many times. The chain uses TRBV2 and TRBJ2-5; 7 bases are a match to TRBD2. Looked up from germline, CDR1 is SNHLY and CDR2 is FYNNEI. The CDR3 covers 14 residues. The junction had 9 bases not matched to a gene; V was cut back by 6 bases and J by 5 bases. The CDR3 here is CASRPERGGETQYF. CDR3 nucleotides: TGTGCCAGCAGACCCGAGCGGGGTGGGGAGACCCAGTACTTC. The full variable domain, completed using reference TRBV2 and TRBJ2-5, is EPEVTQTPSHQVTQMGQEVILRCVPISNHLYFYWYRQILGQKVEFLVSFYNNEISEKSEIFDDQFSVERPDGSNFTLKIRSTKLEDSAMYFCASRPERGGETQYFGPGTRLLVL.

This clonotype was observed at least ten times. The rearrangement joins TRBV7-2 to TRBJ1-6; 9 bases fit TRBD1. The ends lost 5 bases at V and 9 bases at J; junction bases unmatched: 8. From germline, CDR1 is SGHTA and CDR2 FQGNSA. The CDR3 spans 15 residues. CDR3: CASSEREGQGSPLHF. The DNA of the CDR3 is TGTGCCAGCAGCGAGAGAGAGGGACAGGGTTCACCCCTCCACTTT.

The chain carries TRBV28 and TRBJ2-7; 7 bases agree with TRBD1. The CDR3 is 15 residues long. Germline values: CDR1 MDHEN, CDR2 SYDVKM. With 4 bases clipped from V and 7 bases from J, the junction kept 13 bases outside the gene matches. The CDR3 region has the DNA TGTGCCAGCAGTTCAACAGGGGTTTATGGAAATGAGCAGTACTTC. Amino acids: CASSSTGVYGNEQYF. The whole variable domain, remainder taken from reference TRBV28 and TRBJ2-7, is DVKVTQSSRYLVKRTGEKVFLECVQDMDHENMFWYRQDPGLGLRLIYFSYDVKMKEKGDIPEGYSVSREKKERFSLILESASTNQTSMYLCASSSTGVYGNEQYFGPGTRLTVT.

This clonotype came up many times. The rearrangement uses TRBV27 and TRBJ2-5; TRBD1 matches 8 bases. This CDR3 has 13 amino acids. The ends lost 6 bases at V and 3 bases at J; junction bases unmatched: 3. CDR1 MNHEY and CDR2 SMNVEV come from the germline V gene (reference sequence). The CDR3 region has the DNA TGTGCCAGCAGGAGGACAGGGAAAGAGACCCAGTACTTC. Translation: CASRRTGKETQYF.

This clonotype was seen a handful of times. The V gene is TRBV15, the J gene TRBJ2-2, with 10 positions matching TRBD2. Germline V gene lookup returns CDR1 LNHNV and CDR2 YYDKDF (reference sequence). This CDR3 region has 18 residues. V lost 0 bases and J lost 4; bases outside the gene matches: 8. In DNA, the CDR3 is TGTGCCACCAGCAGAGATTACAGCGGGAGGGCAGGCACCGGGGAGCTGTTTTTT. Protein sequence: CATSRDYSGRAGTGELFF. The full variable domain, completed using reference TRBV15 and TRBJ2-2, is DAMVIQNPRYQVTQFGKPVTLSCSQTLNHNVMYWYQQKSSQAPKLLFHYYDKDFNNEADTPDNFQSRRPNTSFCFLDIRSPGLGDTAMYLCATSRDYSGRAGTGELFFGEGSRLTVL.

The chain has TRBV7-6 and TRBJ2-2, with D tentatively TRBD1 (5 bases). CDR3 size: 12 residues. V was cut by 1 base and J by 11 bases, with 8 bases left in between. Germline V gene lookup returns CDR1 SGHVS and CDR2 FNYEAQ. The CDR3 region is CASSLVGAELFF. CDR3 DNA sequence: TGTGCCAGCAGCTTAGTTGGGGCCGAGCTGTTTTTT. The full variable domain, in which reference TRBV7-6 and TRBJ2-2 provide the parts outside the CDR3, is GAGVSQSPRYKVTKRGQDVALRCDPISGHVSLYWYRQALGQGPEFLTYFNYEAQQDKSGLPNDRFSAERPEGSISTLTIQRTEQRDSAMYRCASSLVGAELFFGEGSRLTVL.

The V and J genes are TRBV27 and TRBJ1-5; possible D gene TRBD1, 5 bases. The germline CDR1 and CDR2 sequences are MNHEY and SMNVEV (reference sequence). Trimming stripped 5 bases from V and 1 base from J, with 15 bases between. The CDR3 length is 16 residues. CDR3 protein: CASSPRGRASNQPQHF. The CDR3 DNA sequence: TGTGCCAGCAGTCCCCGTGGCAGGGCCAGCAATCAGCCCCAGCATTTT.

This clonotype was counted many times. This chain uses TRBV19 with TRBJ2-5; 8 bases are shared with TRBD1. The germline gives CDR1 LNHDA, CDR2 SQIVND (reference sequence). Trimming cost V 3 bases and J 5 bases; bases outside gene matches: 5. The CDR3 has 14 amino acids. The CDR3 DNA reads as TGTGCCAGTAGTATCCAGGGGGCGCGGGAGACCCAGTACTTC. It translates to CASSIQGARETQYF.